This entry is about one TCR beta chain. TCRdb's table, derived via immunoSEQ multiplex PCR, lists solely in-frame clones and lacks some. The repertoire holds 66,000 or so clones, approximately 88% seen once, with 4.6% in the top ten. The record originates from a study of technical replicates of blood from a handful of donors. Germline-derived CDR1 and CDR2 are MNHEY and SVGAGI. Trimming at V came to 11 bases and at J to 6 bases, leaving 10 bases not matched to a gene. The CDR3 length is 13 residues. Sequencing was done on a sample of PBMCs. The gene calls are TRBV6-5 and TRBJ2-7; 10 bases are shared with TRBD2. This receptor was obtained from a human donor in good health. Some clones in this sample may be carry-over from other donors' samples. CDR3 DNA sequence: TGTGCCTCCTCCCAGCTAGCGGGAGTCGAGCAGTACTTC. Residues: CASSQLAGVEQYF.